Below, one T cell receptor (beta chain) is given with its context. Its antigen is unknown. Sample time point: week 47, end of study. The study gave 300 ug of mutant IDH1 20-mer peptide per vaccine dose, with topical imiquimod. At weeks 1, 3, 5, 7, 11, 15, 19 and 23, patients received a vaccination, eight in all. Each of the donors came in with new WHO grade 3 or 4 astrocytomas that were IDH1-mutant and ATRX-lost. There are 14 residues in the CDR3. Germline values: CDR1 LNHDA, CDR2 SQIVND (reference sequence). V lost 6 bases, J lost 4 bases, and 8 bases stayed unmatched. This sample is part of a study of a mutant IDH1 vaccine in newly diagnosed glioma. For the study at large: Former treatment meant radiotherapy, temozolomide, or both; the majority had gotten both. V12 occurred at week 35 and V13 at week 47.

Clones were read by immunoSEQ multiplex PCR, and TCRdb kept only the in-frame ones, dropping some. This sample has some 38,000 clones, with 75% found just once. The receptor comes from a man in his forties or fifties with glioma. The sequenced sample was PBMCs, obtained from a glioma patient whose treatment included an IDH1 peptide vaccine. The chain links TRBV19 to TRBJ1-2; 7 positions agree with TRBD1. The CDR3 DNA reads as TGTGCCAGTAGAGTCGCCGGGACAGTCTATGGCTACACCTTC. It encodes CASRVAGTVYGYTF.